The 13 T cell receptor beta chains below were found in one sample sequenced in a study of cytomegalovirus exposure and HLA in healthy donors. Researchers ran the PCR with 60 Vbeta and 13 Jbeta primers. The repertoire was sequenced with immunoSEQ multiplex PCR; TCRdb's copy has only in-frame clones and lacks some. This sample has 180,000 or so clones, with over 75% found just once. The sequencing sample was made of PBMCs. The receptors shown here come from a man over 45 in good health and CMV-seropositive.

The V and J genes are TRBV29-1 and TRBJ1-2; 8 bases match TRBD1. V was pared by 8 bases and J by 5 bases, with 7 bases of the junction left unmatched. Germline CDR1 and CDR2: SQVTM and ANQGSEA. The CDR3 spans 12 residues. CDR3 nucleotide sequence: TGCAGCACCCAGACAGGGGATTATGGCTACACCTTC. It specifies CSTQTGDYGYTF.

This chain connects TRBV25-1 to TRBJ1-1; D uncertain. CDR1 MGHDK and CDR2 SYGVNS come from the germline V gene. The CDR3 consists of 17 residues. The V gene lost 5 bases and the J gene lost 5 bases, with 24 bases spanning the gap. In nucleotides, the CDR3 is TGTGCCAGCAGTCCTCCAGCCCCCAATCTAGTAGTAACTGAAGCTTTCTTT. It translates to CASSPPAPNLVVTEAFF.

The V gene is TRBV18, the J gene TRBJ2-7, with 9 nucleotides matching TRBD1. Trimming at V came to 4 bases and at J to 1 base, leaving 8 bases not matched to a gene. This CDR3 comprises 16 residues. The germline V gene has CDR1 KGHSH and CDR2 LQKENI. The CDR3 sequence is CASSQLGQGRSYEQYF. CDR3 coding DNA: TGTGCCAGCTCACAACTCGGACAGGGGAGGTCCTACGAGCAGTACTTC.

V is TRBV13 and J is TRBJ1-6, with TRBD1 identical over 12 bases. The CDR3 is 16 residues long. V dropped 5 bases and J dropped 13; count of bases not matched to a gene: 12. The germline V gene encodes CDR1 PRHDT and CDR2 FYEKMQ (reference sequence). The CDR3 region has the DNA TGTGCCAGCAGCCAATCGGGACAGGGGGCCTCCAGCCCCCTCCACTTT. It yields the protein CASSQSGQGASSPLHF.

This clone was detected once. The V gene is TRBV28, the J gene TRBJ1-2; maybe TRBD1 (5 bases). V lost 8 bases, J lost 3 bases, and 16 bases lay in between. CDR3 length equals 14 residues. Germline CDR1 MDHEN, CDR2 SYDVKM. Here the CDR3 reads CASLPGGGYYGYTF. CDR3 in DNA: TGTGCCAGCCTACCCGGGGGGGGATACTATGGCTACACCTTC.

The chain employs TRBV4-3 and TRBJ2-3; tentative D call: TRBD2 (7 bases). The germline V and J ends were trimmed by 4 bases and 1 base, with 12 bases remaining between them. This CDR3 spans 15 amino acids. Germline V lookup: CDR1 LGHNA, CDR2 YSLEER. The CDR3 coding sequence is TGCGCCAGCAGCCGGGGGGGCGAGGGCACAGATACGCAGTATTTT. Encoded protein: CASSRGGEGTDTQYF.

The chain is built from TRBV6-5 and TRBJ1-2, with no clear D. Trimming stripped 7 bases from V and 7 bases from J, with 13 bases between. The germline V gene has CDR1 MNHEY and CDR2 SVGAGI. CDR3 length equals 12 residues. The CDR3 sequence: CASTPSGGGYTF. The CDR3 DNA sequence: TGTGCCAGCACCCCCTCCGGTGGTGGCTACACCTTC.

CDR3 amino acids: CASSDLAGTVPYEQYV. Here the CDR3 DNA reads TGTGCCAGCAGTGATTTGGCCGGGACAGTCCCCTACGAGCAGTACGTC. The chain links TRBV6-4 to TRBJ2-7; TRBD1 matches at 7 bases. The germline CDR1 and CDR2 sequences are MRHNA and SNTAGT. V trimming: 3 bases; J trimming: 2 bases; junction bases outside the gene matches: 10. The CDR3 is 16 amino acids.

This chain uses TRBV6-5 with TRBJ1-4; D ambiguous. The CDR3 has 13 amino acids. The ends were cut back, 5 bases at V and 8 bases at J, with 12 bases in the middle. Germline V gene lookup returns CDR1 MNHEY and CDR2 SVGAGI. The CDR3 loop is CASSEGFGEKLFF. Here the CDR3 DNA reads TGTGCCAGCAGTGAGGGATTTGGCGAAAAACTGTTTTTT.

The gene calls are TRBV9 and TRBJ1-5; 7 bases align to TRBD1. The CDR3 length is 18 residues. CDR1 SGDLS and CDR2 YYNGEE come from the germline V gene. The ends lost 0 bases at V and 0 bases at J; junction bases unmatched: 9. The CDR3 DNA is TGTGCCAGCAGCGTAGGGTCAGGGGGTTTCTCTAGCAATCAGCCCCAGCATTTT. Residues: CASSVGSGGFSSNQPQHF.

The chain links TRBV5-4 to TRBJ1-6; maybe TRBD1 (5 bases). Germline CDR1 reads SGHNT; CDR2 reads YYREEE (reference sequence). This CDR3 spans 15 amino acids. Trimming stripped 6 bases from V and 13 bases from J, with 23 bases between. The CDR3 protein is CASNSGPGAPSPLHF. Here the CDR3 DNA reads TGTGCCAGCAACTCGGGGCCGGGAGCACCTTCTCCCCTCCACTTT.

V and J are TRBV14 and TRBJ1-2; D is ambiguous. Germline V gene lookup returns CDR1 SGHDN and CDR2 FVKESK. Trimming pared 4 bases from V and 4 bases from J, leaving 10 bases between. The CDR3 spans 13 residues. The DNA of the CDR3 is TGTGCCAGCAGCCCTGACGGACTCTATGGCTACACCTTC. Encoded protein: CASSPDGLYGYTF.

The chain recombines TRBV5-3 with TRBJ2-3; 8 positions agree with TRBD1. TRBV5-3 is reported as an ORF; its role is uncertain. Trimming removed 0 bases from V and 2 bases from J; junction bases left unmatched: 5. This CDR3 has 16 amino acids. Written as DNA, the CDR3 is TGTGCCAGAAGCTTGGAGCCAGGGGGCGTCACAGATACGCAGTATTTT. This sequence encodes CARSLEPGGVTDTQYF.